What follows is one TCR beta chain and its context. Its target is unknown. The record originates from a study of OX40 agonist ivuxolimab in advanced cancers. General observations from the study: Expansion of clones was among the lowest in partial responders at 0.1-3.0 mg/kg.

This table comes from immunoSEQ multiplex PCR, and its TCRdb copy is limited to in-frame clones, with some not included. The table shows around 38,000 clones, with approximately 82% occurring only once. Autoimmune disease history or systemic immunosuppression led to patients being barred. The CDR3 has 14 amino acids. Trimming took off 4 bases at V and 1 base at J, with 10 bases between the two ends. Germline V CDR1 and CDR2: LNHDA, SQIVND (reference sequence). The clonotype comes from an adult with an advanced solid tumor such as melanoma, head and neck, liver or kidney cancer. The input for sequencing was CD4+ or CD8+ T cells sorted from blood, taken in a trial of the OX40 agonist ivuxolimab. This sequence joins TRBV19 and TRBJ1-1; D is uncertain. In DNA, the CDR3 is TGTGCCAGTAGTAACCCGGGAGGGAACACTGAAGCTTTCTTT. Translated, it gives CASSNPGGNTEAFF.